The 27 T cell receptor beta chains in this list originate from one sample, sequenced in a study of blood T cells in healthy people across ages. Primed by a sample-barcoded 5' primer and a J-beta primer mix, a second PCR proceeded for about 7 to 11 cycles. TCRdb analysed the 5' RACE reads with MiXCR anew, one entry per CDR3 protein. The sample carries roughly 1.6 million distinct CDR3 sequences, about 31% recorded once. Sequenced: blood. Source of these receptors: a woman in her 30s in good health.

The chain carries TRBV6-5 and TRBJ2-5; weak D call: TRBD2 (6 bases). Germline CDR1 is MNHEY and CDR2 is SVGAGI. The CDR3 is made up of 14 amino acids. The ends were cut back, 8 bases at V and 2 bases at J, with 15 bases in the middle. CDR3 in DNA: TGTGCCAGCGGATGGGGGGTAGGGCAAGAGACCCAGTACTTC. Protein sequence: CASGWGVGQETQYF.

This clonotype was seen more than once but under ten times. V is TRBV4-1 and J is TRBJ2-3; TRBD2 might be the D (6 bases). The CDR3 extends over 14 amino acids. Looked up from germline, CDR1 is MGHRA and CDR2 is YSYEKL. Trimming took off 8 bases at V and 2 bases at J, with 14 bases between the two ends. CDR3 in DNA: TGCGCCAGCCGGGCTGCGGGGTCCACAGATACGCAGTATTTT. Translating it yields CASRAAGSTDTQYF.

This clonotype was counted a few times. The chain employs TRBV27 and TRBJ2-4; 9 bases align to TRBD1. The tail of the sequence fits TRBJ2-7 better, so the J call may be wrong. Germline CDR1 reads MNHEY; CDR2 reads SMNVEV (reference sequence). This CDR3 spans 13 amino acids. The CDR3 region is CATHRGTGSEQYF. CDR3 DNA: TGTGCCACTCACCGAGGGACAGGGAGCGAGCAGTACTTC.

Points on this clonotype: A much larger clone sits a single nucleotide away, making a read error possible. CDR3 coding DNA: TGTGCCGGCAGCCAAGCCGGCTATGGCTACACCTTC. It encodes CAGSQAGYGYTF. The V and J genes are TRBV3-1 and TRBJ1-2; no firm D call. The CDR3 extends over 12 amino acids. CDR1 and CDR2 (germline): LGHDT, YNNKEL (reference sequence).

This clonotype was seen just once. The chain combines TRBV4-1 with TRBJ2-3; D gene unclear. The germline CDR1 and CDR2 sequences are MGHRA and YSYEKL. V gave up 4 bases and J gave up 5 bases, with 13 bases separating them. The CDR3 contains 14 residues. The CDR3 DNA follows: TGCGCCAGCAGCCCGTTAGGGAACGGAGATACGCAGTATTTT. Its protein product is CASSPLGNGDTQYF.

This clonotype was observed a few times. At one end, the junction sequence differs from germline, possibly due to a read error. This sequence joins TRBV4-1 and TRBJ2-3; no firm D call. Germline assignment: CDR1 MGHRA and CDR2 YSYEKL. The CDR3 covers 14 residues. CDR3 coding DNA: TGCGTCAGCAGCCAGGATAAGGCGCTGGATACGCAGTATTTT. Protein product: CVSSQDKALDTQYF.

This clonotype has more than one count but fewer than ten. The chain recombines TRBV5-1 with TRBJ2-6, with TRBD1 identical over 7 bases. The germline V gene has CDR1 SGHRS and CDR2 YFSETQ. This CDR3 spans 18 amino acids. V gave up 2 bases and J gave up 0 bases; unmatched junction bases: 8. CDR3 DNA: TGCGCCAGCAGCTTCTCCAGACAGGGATTCTCTGGGGCCAACGTCCTGACTTTC. It encodes CASSFSRQGFSGANVLTF.

The chain has TRBV12-3 or TRBV12-4 and TRBJ1-2, with 9 bases that match TRBD1. The V segment lost 2 bases and the J segment 7 bases; nucleotides outside the gene matches: 5. CDR3 length: 14 amino acids. This chain's CDR3 is CASSLRDRAAGYTF. In DNA, the CDR3 is TGTGCCAGCAGTTTAAGGGACAGGGCGGCTGGCTACACCTTC.

The J gene is TRBJ1-2, the V gene TRBV10-2; D is perhaps TRBD1 (5 bases). V lost 8 bases and J lost 8, with 21 bases in between. From germline, CDR1 is WSHSY and CDR2 SAAADI. The CDR3 is 14 amino acids. In DNA form, the CDR3 reads TGCGCCAGCTATTCTGCAGGGAGAGCCGAAGGCTACACCTTC. It translates to CASYSAGRAEGYTF.

V gene TRBV7-9 combines with J gene TRBJ1-2; D is uncertain. CDR3 length: 15 residues. From germline, CDR1 is SEHNR and CDR2 FQNEAQ (reference sequence). Trimming removed 5 bases from V and 8 bases from J, with 21 bases in between. Here the CDR3 DNA reads TGTGCCAGCAGCCTAACTGACGGCGGAGCGCAAGGCTACACCTTC. Encoded protein: CASSLTDGGAQGYTF.

The gene calls are TRBV20-1 and TRBJ1-1, with D maybe TRBD1 (6 bases). Trimming left V 8 bases short and J 2 bases short, with 9 bases between. CDR3 length: 11 residues. Germline V gene data show CDR1 as DFQATT and CDR2 as SNEGSKA (reference sequence). The CDR3 protein is CSPGTNTEAFF. The DNA for the CDR3 is TGCAGTCCCGGGACAAACACTGAAGCTTTCTTT.

V and J are TRBV6-2 or TRBV6-3 and TRBJ1-5; D remains unclear. V lost 5 bases and J 2 bases, leaving 13 bases between the germline ends. CDR1 MNHEY and CDR2 SVGEGT come from the germline V gene. CDR3 length: 15 amino acids. The CDR3, as DNA: TGTGCCAGCAGTGGCGGGGTTGGCGGCAATCAGCCCCAGCATTTT. It encodes CASSGGVGGNQPQHF.

The chain uses TRBV27 and TRBJ2-3; D not certain. CDR1 is MNHEY, CDR2 SMNVEV, per germline (reference sequence). Deletions cut 6 bases from V and 0 bases from J, with 16 bases between. CDR3 length: 16 amino acids. CDR3 sequence reads: CASRSLLAESTDTQYF. The CDR3 nucleotides are TGTGCCAGCAGATCCCTGTTGGCGGAGAGCACAGATACGCAGTATTTT.

This clonotype was counted many times. The CDR3 region is CASSLLAGTYEQYF. The CDR3 nucleotides read TGTGCCAGCAGTTTACTAGCGGGGACCTACGAGCAGTACTTC. The chain is built from TRBV12-3 or TRBV12-4 and TRBJ2-7; TRBD2 agrees at 9 bases. This CDR3 region has 14 residues. The V gene end was trimmed by 2 bases and the J gene end by 2 bases; junction bases not matched to a gene: 1.

The chain links TRBV28 to TRBJ1-2; perhaps TRBD1 as D (6 bases). V was clipped by 6 bases and J by 4 bases, with 18 bases between them. The CDR3 spans 15 residues. Germline V CDR1 and CDR2: MDHEN, SYDVKM. The CDR3 DNA reads TGTGCCAGCAGCCCGGCCGGGGGCTTCCCCTATGGCTACACCTTC. Residues: CASSPAGGFPYGYTF.

This clonotype was seen only a few times. Written as DNA, the CDR3 is TGTGCCAGCAGCCAAGATACGGGGTCCGGAGGCAATCAGCCCCAGCATTTT. Translating gives CASSQDTGSGGNQPQHF. The chain has TRBV14 and TRBJ1-5; D not certain. CDR1 SGHDN and CDR2 FVKESK come from the germline V gene. Trimming pared 0 bases from V and 2 bases from J, leaving 14 bases between. This CDR3 has 17 residues.

This clonotype was recorded many times. The chain joins TRBV20-1 to TRBJ2-1, with TRBD2 identical over 9 bases. The CDR3 has 13 amino acids. CDR1 is DFQATT, CDR2 SNEGSKA, per germline (reference sequence). V was clipped by 8 bases and J by 3 bases; unmatched bases: 5. As DNA, the CDR3 is TGCAGTCTCGCTAGCGGGATCTACAATGAGCAGTTCTTC. Translated, it gives CSLASGIYNEQFF.

V and J are TRBV5-4 and TRBJ1-1; D possibly corresponds to TRBD1 (5 bases). The V end lost 10 bases, the J end lost 2 bases, and 12 bases lay between the germline ends. CDR1 and CDR2 from the germline V gene are SGHNT and YYREEE (reference sequence). This CDR3 spans 12 amino acids. The chain's CDR3 is CAASGGNTEAFF. The DNA of the CDR3 is TGTGCCGCGAGTGGGGGTAACACTGAAGCTTTCTTT. Looking up the rest from reference TRBV5-4 and TRBJ1-1 gives the full variable domain: ETGVTQSPTHLIKTRGQQVTLRCSSQSGHNTVSWYQQALGQGPQFIFQYYREEENGRGNFPPRFSGLQFPNYSSELNVNALELDDSALYLCAASGGNTEAFFGQGTRLTVV.

The V and J genes are TRBV6-2 or TRBV6-3 and TRBJ2-3; D not certain. Germline assignment: CDR1 MNHEY and CDR2 SVGEGT. The CDR3 is made up of 14 amino acids. Trimming cost V 7 bases and J 2 bases, with 13 bases left between them. CDR3 region: CASINPALTDTQYF. The CDR3 DNA follows: TGTGCCAGCATCAATCCGGCCCTCACAGATACGCAGTATTTT.

This clonotype was observed a handful of times. The V gene is TRBV6-2 or TRBV6-3, the J gene TRBJ1-5; D unresolved. Trimming cost V 0 bases and J 5 bases, with 5 bases left between them. Per the germline V gene, CDR1 is MNHEY and CDR2 is SVGEGT. This CDR3 comprises 13 residues. CDR3: CASSYSVDQPQHF. The DNA of the CDR3 is TGTGCCAGCAGTTACTCAGTGGATCAGCCCCAGCATTTT.

This clonotype was detected only a few times. The CDR3 loop is CSARTGVIYEQYF. The CDR3 DNA follows: TGCAGTGCTAGGACAGGGGTAATCTACGAGCAGTACTTC. This chain uses TRBV20-1 with TRBJ2-7, with TRBD1 matching over 8 bases. The CDR3 is 13 residues long. Trimming took 3 bases from V and 3 from J; bases not matched to a gene: 4. The germline CDR1 and CDR2 sequences are DFQATT and SNEGSKA (reference sequence).

Only a few counts were recorded for this clonotype. This sequence joins TRBV3-1 and TRBJ2-5; 8 positions agree with TRBD1. The germline gives CDR1 LGHDT, CDR2 YNNKEL (reference sequence). V lost 6 bases, J lost 2 bases, and 11 bases stayed unmatched. CDR3 length equals 16 residues. This chain's CDR3 is CASSQRTGRWQETQYF. The CDR3 DNA reads TGTGCCAGCAGTCAAAGGACAGGGCGGTGGCAAGAGACCCAGTACTTC.

V gene TRBV27 combines with J gene TRBJ1-1; TRBD1 aligns across 9 bases. The V and J ends lost 3 bases and 6 bases, in that order; junction bases with no gene match: 5. There are 14 residues in the CDR3. Germline V CDR1 and CDR2: MNHEY, SMNVEV (reference sequence). The CDR3 sequence is CASSFFRDRAEAFF. The DNA of the CDR3 is TGTGCCAGCAGTTTTTTCCGGGACAGGGCTGAAGCTTTCTTT.

The chain joins TRBV5-1 to TRBJ1-2; 7 positions match TRBD1. The germline CDR1 and CDR2 sequences are SGHRS and YFSETQ. The CDR3 consists of 17 residues. V was pared by 4 bases and J by 4 bases, with 16 bases of the junction left unmatched. DNA for the CDR3: TGCGCCAGCAGCCTCTCAGTCGGGACAGTATCGTCCTATGGCTACACCTTC. This sequence encodes CASSLSVGTVSSYGYTF. The whole variable domain, remainder taken from reference TRBV5-1 and TRBJ1-2, is KAGVTQTPRYLIKTRGQQVTLSCSPISGHRSVSWYQQTPGQGLQFLFEYFSETQRNKGNFPGRFSGRQFSNSRSEMNVSTLELGDSALYLCASSLSVGTVSSYGYTFGSGTRLTVV.

The V gene is TRBV5-4, the J gene TRBJ2-3; D unclear. V lost 1 base and J 2 bases, leaving 5 bases between the germline ends. There are 13 residues in the CDR3. CDR1 and CDR2 from the germline V gene are SGHNT and YYREEE (reference sequence). The CDR3: CASSLFVTDTQYF. In DNA form, the CDR3 reads TGTGCCAGCAGCTTGTTCGTCACAGATACGCAGTATTTT.

Only a few counts were recorded for this clonotype. This chain connects TRBV4-1 to TRBJ2-5; D might be TRBD2 (6 bases). The CDR3 has 16 amino acids. Trimming pared 0 bases from V and 12 bases from J, leaving 23 bases between. The germline V gene has CDR1 MGHRA and CDR2 YSYEKL. The CDR3 DNA reads TGCGCCAGCAGCCAAGATAGCGGAGGCGGACCACGGGTAGAGTACTTC. Translated, it gives CASSQDSGGGPRVEYF.

In its sample, this clonotype was seen many times. The chain uses TRBV6-6 and TRBJ2-2; D is unclear. From germline, CDR1 is MNHNY and CDR2 SVGAGI (reference sequence). V was pared by 5 bases and J by 6 bases, with 7 bases between. The CDR3 runs to 12 residues. The chain's CDR3 is CASSHGAGELFF. Written as DNA, the CDR3 is TGTGCCAGCAGTCACGGCGCCGGGGAGCTGTTTTTT.